What follows are 5 T cell receptor beta chains derived from one specimen sequenced in a study of OX40 agonist ivuxolimab in advanced cancers. Measured with immunoSEQ multiplex PCR; TCRdb has only the in-frame clones, and not every one. Seen here are 80,000 to 100,000 clones, roughly 87% observed once, and the top ten hold around 0.52%. The source material was CD4+ or CD8+ T cells sorted from blood, sampled in a trial of the OX40 agonist ivuxolimab. Source of these receptors: an adult with an advanced solid tumor such as melanoma, head and neck, liver or kidney cancer.

V gene TRBV25-1 combines with J gene TRBJ1-1, with 11 bases aligning to TRBD1. With V trimmed by 6 bases and J by 11 bases, 5 bases remained unmatched. CDR3 size: 12 residues. Germline V gives CDR1 MGHDK, CDR2 SYGVNS. CDR3 residues: CASSGQGAAAFF. The CDR3 coding sequence is TGTGCCAGCAGCGGACAGGGGGCGGCGGCTTTCTTT.

This clone was detected only once. This chain connects TRBV7-9 to TRBJ1-1, with D possibly being TRBD1 (5 bases). Trimming left V 1 base short and J 5 bases short, with 8 bases between. The CDR3 is 13 amino acids. The germline V gene encodes CDR1 SEHNR and CDR2 FQNEAQ (reference sequence). The CDR3 DNA reads TGTGCCAGCAGCTTAGGGGGCGGGACTGAAGCTTTCTTT. Protein product: CASSLGGGTEAFF.

The chain employs TRBV5-4 and TRBJ1-3; D possibly corresponds to TRBD1 (5 bases). Trimming removed 4 bases from V and 4 bases from J, with 18 bases in between. The CDR3 loop spans 16 amino acids. The germline CDR1 and CDR2 sequences are SGHNT and YYREEE (reference sequence). DNA for the CDR3: TGTGCCAGCAGCCCCGGGACGGGATCGTTGGGAAACACCATATATTTT. Translation: CASSPGTGSLGNTIYF.

The chain has TRBV18 and TRBJ1-1, with no clear D. V was cut by 2 bases and J by 2 bases, with 9 bases left in between. CDR1 and CDR2 (germline): KGHSH, LQKENI. The CDR3 has 14 amino acids. The CDR3, as DNA: TGTGCCAGCTCACCAATTGAATACAACACTGAAGCTTTCTTT. Its translation: CASSPIEYNTEAFF.

The genes are TRBV4-3 and TRBJ1-2; D possibly corresponds to TRBD1 (6 bases). V dropped 0 bases and J dropped 4 bases, with 9 bases sitting between them. CDR1 is LGHNA, CDR2 YSLEER, per germline. This CDR3 has 14 residues. CDR3 in DNA: TGCGCCAGCAGCCAAGATACAGGGCCCTATGGCTACACCTTC. This gives the protein CASSQDTGPYGYTF.